Sequencing of this T cell receptor beta chain was carried out in a study of identical twins. The study, taken as a whole, reports: Twins shared out-of-frame alpha sequences with excess low generation probability.

Remarks on this clonotype: Its antigen is not identified. At one end the junction does not follow the germline gene, possibly because of a read error.

The CDR3 has 11 amino acids. A universal primer binding site was introduced by template switching. The final cDNA contained unique molecular identifiers. Using its own MiXCR run on the 5' RACE reads, TCRdb lists one record per CDR3 protein. The data hold approximately 690,000 distinct CDR3 sequences, with roughly 6.2% observed a single time. All donors comprised healthy Caucasians. Sequenced input: naive T cells sorted from blood. The TCR comes from a man younger than 35 in good health. This chain uses TRBV23-1 with TRBJ2-1; a weak D match, TRBD1 (5 bases). TRBV23-1 is known as an ORF, though its function is uncertain. CDR3 in DNA: TGCGCCAGCAGTCATCACAGACAGAAAAACTTC. Its translation: CASSHHRQKNF.